The rows below give T cell receptor beta chains drawn from one sample of a study of long-term antiretroviral therapy in people with HIV. TCRdb's copy holds only in-frame clones and misses some; the assay was immunoSEQ multiplex PCR. The profile covers some 33,000 clones, with roughly 87% appearing a single time and under 7.5% taken by the ten largest. Material: unsorted PBMCs, obtained 0.6 years after starting antiretroviral therapy. These receptors all come from a man between 18 and 35 years old with HIV. Both conserved end residues are part of each CDR3. The D gene is left open where the match is weak. Clone size is stated in some rows and not others, as once, few, many or a class when expanded.

TRBV28	TRBJ1-2	-	-	CAVQTSGARYGYTF	TGTGCCGTACAGACTTCAGGGGCGAGGTATGGCTACACCTTC
TRBV2	TRBJ1-2	-	-	CASKAGTYGYTF	TGTGCCAGCAAGGCAGGGACCTATGGCTACACCTTC
TRBV5-4	TRBJ2-3	-	-	CASKGTVGTDTQYF	TGTGCCAGCAAGGGAACAGTCGGCACAGATACGCAGTATTTT
TRBV7-2	TRBJ2-7	TRBD1	-	CASSPRTGLHEQYF	TGTGCCAGCAGCCCGCGGACAGGTCTACACGAGCAGTACTTC
TRBV7-2	TRBJ2-7	-	few	CASSFRRGPYEQYF	TGTGCCAGCAGCTTCCGCAGGGGACCCTACGAGCAGTACTTC
TRBV6-6	TRBJ2-7	TRBD2	once	CASRSSGRTYEQYF	TGTGCCAGCCGTTCTAGCGGTCGAACCTACGAGCAGTACTTC
TRBV14	TRBJ1-5	TRBD1	-	CASSQVPGQSNQPQHF	TGTGCCAGCAGCCAAGTCCCGGGACAGTCGAATCAGCCCCAGCATTTT
TRBV7-9	TRBJ2-2	-	-	CATRRLADTGELFF	TGTGCCACCCGGCGATTAGCGGACACCGGGGAGCTGTTTTTT
TRBV7-9	TRBJ2-3	-	-	CASSRVGKADTQYF	TGTGCCAGCAGCAGGGTAGGCAAGGCAGATACGCAGTATTTT
TRBV29-1	TRBJ2-7	TRBD1	few	CSVPVGQGVQYF	TGCAGCGTTCCCGTAGGACAGGGCGTGCAGTACTTC
TRBV6-5	TRBJ1-3	TRBD1	-	CASSYSTGVGNTIYF	TGTGCCAGCAGTTACTCGACAGGGGTAGGAAACACCATATATTTT
TRBV27	TRBJ2-3	-	-	CASSETTGAHHTQYF	TGTGCCAGCAGTGAGACGACCGGTGCACACCATACGCAGTATTTT
TRBV5-1	TRBJ2-2	-	-	CASSLDPLPTGELFF	TGCGCCAGCAGCTTGGACCCTCTCCCAACCGGGGAGCTGTTTTTT
TRBV7-9	TRBJ2-1	TRBD2	-	CASSSPPGTRNAGNEQFF	TGTGCCAGCAGCTCCCCCCCCGGGACTAGGAACGCCGGCAATGAGCAGTTCTTC
TRBV28	TRBJ2-7	TRBD2	-	CASSFYSGRDWQYF	TGTGCCAGCAGTTTTTATAGCGGGAGGGACTGGCAGTACTTC
TRBV5-1	TRBJ1-1	-	-	CASSLAPNTEAFF	TGCGCCAGCAGCTTGGCGCCGAACACTGAAGCTTTCTTT
TRBV28	TRBJ1-3	-	-	CASSYDTGPGNTIYF	TGTGCCAGCAGTTACGACACAGGACCTGGAAACACCATATATTTT
TRBV14	TRBJ2-7	-	-	CASSQETPGHPRYF	TGTGCCAGCAGCCAAGAAACCCCGGGACACCCTCGGTACTTC
TRBV4-3	TRBJ2-1	TRBD2	-	CASSQGERDAQFF	TGCGCCAGCAGCCAAGGGGAGCGGGACGCCCAGTTCTTC
TRBV4-1	TRBJ1-2	-	-	CASRGAQGRGGYTF	TGCGCCAGCAGGGGCGCACAGGGACGGGGGGGCTACACCTTC
TRBV28	TRBJ1-1	-	-	CASNSYTEAFF	TGTGCCAGCAACAGCTACACTGAAGCTTTCTTT
TRBV27	TRBJ2-1	-	-	CASSVIGNEQFF	TGTGCCAGCAGTGTTATTGGCAATGAGCAGTTCTTC
TRBV7-7	TRBJ2-7	-	few	CASSSGRGTYEQYF	TGTGCCAGCAGCTCGGGACGGGGCACCTACGAGCAGTACTTC
TRBV5-1	TRBJ2-1	-	-	CASSAIRSSYNEQFF	TGCGCCAGCAGCGCTATCCGAAGCTCCTACAATGAGCAGTTCTTC
TRBV4-3	TRBJ1-5	-	-	CASSPSVGLHQPQHF	TGCGCCAGCAGCCCGTCGGTGGGGCTCCATCAGCCCCAGCATTTT
TRBV28	TRBJ1-2	-	once	CASGVGGPPYGYTF	TGTGCCAGTGGGGTGGGGGGGCCCCCCTATGGCTACACCTTC
TRBV28	TRBJ2-1	-	-	CASSRGQSGIYNEQFF	TGTGCCAGCAGCCGCGGACAATCCGGGATCTACAATGAGCAGTTCTTC
TRBV28	TRBJ2-7	TRBD1	once	CASSTPQGAQYEQYF	TGTGCCAGCAGTACCCCACAGGGGGCACAGTACGAGCAGTACTTC
TRBV5-5	TRBJ2-7	-	-	CASSLLVGTYEQYF	TGTGCCAGCAGCCTACTAGTAGGGACCTACGAGCAGTACTTC
TRBV11-2	TRBJ1-1	-	-	CASSLAAGNTEAFF	TGTGCCAGCAGCTTAGCAGCAGGGAACACTGAAGCTTTCTTT
TRBV4-1	TRBJ1-1	-	-	CASSQDRGAGRLNTEAFF	TGCGCCAGCAGCCAAGATCGTGGGGCAGGACGGTTGAACACTGAAGCTTTCTTT
TRBV16	TRBJ2-7	TRBD1	-	CASSPSTGTDILREQYF	TGTGCCAGCAGCCCCTCAACCGGGACAGATATTCTACGTGAGCAGTACTTC
TRBV6-5	TRBJ1-1	TRBD1	-	CASGGTGWAGSEAFF	TGTGCCAGCGGGGGGACAGGTTGGGCCGGGTCCGAAGCTTTCTTT
TRBV18	TRBJ1-1	-	few	CASSKTERTEAFF	TGTGCCAGCTCCAAAACAGAACGGACAGAAGCTTTCTTT
TRBV15	TRBJ2-2	-	-	CATSRRGFGSVANTGELFF	TGTGCCACCAGCAGGAGGGGGTTTGGTAGCGTAGCGAACACCGGGGAGCTGTTTTTT
TRBV27	TRBJ2-3	TRBD2	-	CASSSSGGRGTQYF	TGTGCCAGCAGTTCCTCAGGCGGGAGGGGTACGCAGTATTTT
TRBV19	TRBJ2-3	-	few	CASSLLPDTQCF	TGTGCCAGTAGCCTCCTCCCAGATACGCAGTGTTTT
TRBV7-6	TRBJ1-5	-	-	CASSLGGASNQPQHF	TGTGCCAGCAGCTTAGGAGGGGCCAGCAATCAGCCCCAGCATTTT
TRBV2	TRBJ1-4	-	-	CASWEGTNEKLFF	TGTGCCAGCTGGGAGGGAACTAATGAAAAACTGTTTTTT
TRBV7-9	TRBJ1-1	-	-	CASSSNRLGDTEAFF	TGTGCCAGCAGCTCCAATAGATTAGGCGACACTGAAGCTTTCTTT
TRBV7-9	TRBJ2-1	-	-	CASSGGQSSYNEQFF	TGTGCCAGCTCGGGCGGACAGAGCTCCTACAATGAGCAGTTCTTC
TRBV7-8	TRBJ2-2	TRBD1	once	CASSLVRTGVLGELFF	TGTGCCAGCAGCTTAGTTAGGACAGGGGTTTTAGGGGAGCTGTTTTTT
TRBV28	TRBJ1-2	TRBD1	-	CASRGQPNYGYTF	TGTGCCAGCAGGGGACAGCCCAACTATGGCTACACCTTC
TRBV15	TRBJ1-3	-	-	CATSRDTAGNTIYF	TGTGCCACCAGCAGAGATACAGCTGGAAACACCATATATTTT
TRBV28	TRBJ1-2	TRBD1	-	CASVTGGAGYGYTF	TGTGCCAGCGTGACAGGGGGCGCGGGCTATGGCTACACCTTC
TRBV18	TRBJ1-2	-	-	CASSPDSDRTYNGYTF	TGTGCCAGCTCACCAGATAGCGACAGGACCTATAATGGCTACACCTTC
TRBV4-1	TRBJ2-3	TRBD1	-	CASQQTGGTDTQYF	TGCGCCAGCCAACAGACAGGGGGCACAGATACGCAGTATTTT
TRBV27	TRBJ1-1	TRBD1	-	CASSQQGPNTEAFF	TGTGCCAGCAGCCAACAGGGGCCGAACACTGAAGCTTTCTTT
TRBV19	TRBJ2-7	-	-	CASSHQGLGYEQYF	TGTGCCAGTAGCCACCAGGGGCTCGGCTACGAGCAGTACTTC
TRBV2	TRBJ2-1	-	few	CASSYSSYNEQFF	TGTGCCAGCAGTTATTCCTCCTACAATGAGCAGTTCTTC
TRBV5-1	TRBJ2-7	-	-	CASSLNWDLLYEQYF	TGCGCCAGCAGCTTGAATTGGGACCTACTCTACGAGCAGTACTTC
TRBV5-1	TRBJ2-1	TRBD2	once	CASSSGRGYNEQFF	TGCGCCAGCTCCAGCGGGAGAGGCTACAATGAGCAGTTCTTC
TRBV7-9	TRBJ1-1	-	-	CASSSGAGTTEAFF	TGTGCCAGCAGCTCCGGGGCAGGTACCACTGAAGCTTTCTTT
TRBV29-1	TRBJ2-3	-	-	CSATPGGDTQYF	TGCAGCGCTACCCCCGGGGGAGATACGCAGTATTTT
TRBV28	TRBJ1-2	-	-	CASSFPQGHSYGYTF	TGTGCCAGCAGTTTTCCCCAAGGACATTCATATGGCTACACCTTC
TRBV7-8	TRBJ1-5	-	-	CASSLMETGLNQPQHF	TGTGCCAGCAGCTTAATGGAGACAGGCCTCAATCAGCCCCAGCATTTT